This T cell receptor beta chain was recovered during a study of T cells in Graves' hyperthyroidism and ophthalmopathy. Study information: Peripheral blood samples were taken at initial diagnosis, prior to any treatment.

This clonotype came up many times. Authors of the study amplified TCR beta CDR3 regions from RNA transcripts. In the first-round RT-PCR of the TCR CDR3, the HTBI primer set was used. TCRdb re-called the multiplex PCR reads through MiXCR, storing one row per CDR3 protein. The sample records roughly 420,000 distinct CDR3 sequences, approximately 14% being singletons. Hyperthyroidism in the patients, aged 18 to 65, was newly diagnosed and under 2 months in duration. Source material: blood. This sequence was found in a woman in her late teens or twenties with Graves' hyperthyroidism.

The CDR3 DNA sequence: TGCAGTGCTGATCCCCAGCGGGAGCCCCATGAGCAGTTCTTC. It encodes CSADPQREPHEQFF. The chain uses TRBV20-1 and TRBJ2-1, with 8 bases matching TRBD2. The CDR3 loop spans 14 amino acids. J was trimmed by 8 bases and V by 5 bases; bases with no gene match: 11. CDR1 and CDR2 (germline): DFQATT, SNEGSKA (reference sequence).